This T cell receptor beta chain was documented in a study of shared clonotypes between healthy human individuals. The study, taken as a whole, reports: Memory subsets generally showed smaller estimated richness than naive subsets did.

Turning to this clone: The antigen is unknown.

V dropped 3 bases and J dropped 3 bases, with 9 bases sitting between them. This CDR3 has 13 amino acids. Germline values: CDR1 SGHRS, CDR2 YFSETQ. This table comes from immunoSEQ multiplex PCR, and its TCRdb copy is limited to in-frame clones, with some not included. Here the sample spans 950,000 to 1,100,000 clones, around three quarters being singletons. The chain uses TRBV5-1 and TRBJ1-2; TRBD1 is a possible D gene (6 bases). This receptor was taken from a man in his late teens or twenties in good health. Some clones in this sample may be carry-over from other donors' samples. Sample: memory CD4+ T cells from PBMCs. The subset: CD45RA-negative fraction. The CDR3 DNA reads TGCGCCAGCAGCTGGACAGCAGACTATGGCTACACCTTC. This codes for CASSWTADYGYTF.